These 7 T cell receptor beta chains were sequenced from one sample in a study of T cell responses to AZD1222 COVID-19 vaccine. The assay was immunoSEQ multiplex PCR, and TCRdb's table has in-frame clones only and misses some. The data show approximately 110,000 clones, under 95% seen once. This material consisted of peripheral blood, taken on day 0 of AZD1222 vaccination. These receptors all come from an adult in good health.

CDR3 nucleotide sequence: TGTGCCAGCAGCCCGGTGAGCGGGGGGGAGCAGTACTTC. This translates into CASSPVSGGEQYF. The chain is built from TRBV5-6 and TRBJ2-7, with TRBD2 matching over 9 bases. This CDR3 has 13 amino acids. The junction had 6 bases not matched to a gene; V was cut back by 4 bases and J by 7 bases. The germline V gene has CDR1 SGHDT and CDR2 YYEEEE.

This chain joins TRBV29-1 and TRBJ2-2; D may be TRBD2 (5 bases). With 7 bases removed from V and 6 bases from J, the gap between germline ends came to 12 bases. Germline loops: CDR1 SQVTM, CDR2 ANQGSEA. The CDR3 length is 12 residues. The CDR3 reads CSALTSSGELFF. The CDR3 DNA is TGCAGCGCCCTTACTAGTTCCGGGGAGCTGTTTTTT.

This chain joins TRBV11-3 and TRBJ2-1; D call uncertain. The CDR3 contains 13 residues. Germline assignment: CDR1 SGHNT and CDR2 YENEEA. V was shortened by 5 bases and J by 8 bases, with 13 bases between the two germline ends. CDR3 nucleotides: TGTGCCAGCAGCCCCCGCGTTTCCTATGAGCAGTTCTTC. This sequence encodes CASSPRVSYEQFF.

The CDR3 protein is CASSVRETTDTQYF. In nucleotides, the CDR3 is TGTGCCAGCAGTGTCCGGGAAACCACAGATACGCAGTATTTT. The V call is TRBV6-2 or TRBV6-3, the J call TRBJ2-3; D possibly corresponds to TRBD2 (5 bases). The V gene lost 5 bases and the J gene lost 2 bases, with 11 bases spanning the gap. Looked up from germline, CDR1 is MNHEY and CDR2 is SVGEGT. The CDR3 spans 14 residues.

V gene TRBV10-3 combines with J gene TRBJ2-7; 10 positions agree with TRBD1. Unmatched junction bases numbered 4, after V lost 6 bases and J lost 5 bases. The CDR3 totals 13 residues. Germline CDR1 ENHRY, CDR2 SYGVKD. CDR3 in DNA: TGTGCCATCAGCCCCGGGACAGGGGACGAGCAGTACTTC. Residues: CAISPGTGDEQYF.

The chain couples TRBV12-3 or TRBV12-4 to TRBJ2-7; D unresolved. The CDR3 is 13 amino acids. Trimming left V 4 bases short and J 4 bases short, with 11 bases between. This CDR3 is CASSSRTLYEQYF. The CDR3 nucleotides read TGTGCCAGCAGTTCACGGACCTTATACGAGCAGTACTTC.

This chain joins TRBV3-1 (or the pseudogene TRBV3-2) and TRBJ1-4, with 7 bases matching TRBD1. This CDR3 is 17 amino acids long. From germline, CDR1 is LGHDT and CDR2 YNNKEL (reference sequence). V was clipped by 5 bases and J by 0 bases; unmatched bases: 9. CDR3 nucleotide sequence: TGTGCCAGCAGCTATTCAGGGACAGCTGCAACTAATGAAAAACTGTTTTTT. Translation gives CASSYSGTAATNEKLFF.